Listed here are 24 T cell receptor beta chains from one sample, sequenced in a study of T cells expressing NK-cell markers. One entry per CDR3 protein, without DNA, is what TCRdb gives after re-calling the 5' RACE reads. The listing contains under 500,000 distinct CDR3 sequences. Sequencing input: blood T cells: a sorted CD56 or NKG2C T cell subset, CD4+ or CD8+ T cells, or bulk PBMC T cells (not recorded which). These receptors all come from a woman aged 18-69 years in good health.

The chain carries TRBV20-1 and TRBJ2-1; lacking DNA, the TRBD2 call made by TCRdb goes unchecked. Germline lookup yields CDR1 DFQATT and CDR2 SNEGSKA (reference sequence). The CDR3 spans 15 residues. The CDR3 sequence: CSARDTGTTRYEQFF.

J is TRBJ2-1 and V is TRBV20-1; TCRdb reports TRBD1, a call that lacks DNA to check it against. The CDR3 runs 16 residues. Germline lookup yields CDR1 DFQATT and CDR2 SNEGSKA (reference sequence). This chain's CDR3 is CSARTPRAGNYNEQFF.

V is TRBV7-4 and J is TRBJ2-4. Germline values: CDR1 SGHVT, CDR2 SQSDAQ. This CDR3 comprises 14 residues. The CDR3 loop reads CASSLGGAKNIQYF.

The V call is TRBV4-2, the J call TRBJ2-5; TCRdb's assignment of TRBD1 cannot be checked, as there is no DNA. CDR3 length: 17 residues. The germline gives CDR1 LGHNA, CDR2 YNFKEQ. The CDR3 loop is CASSQADRRGPGETQYF.

The chain employs TRBV29-1 and TRBJ2-3; TCRdb's D call of TRBD2 is untestable without DNA. Germline V lookup: CDR1 SQVTM, CDR2 ANQGSEA. The CDR3 covers 15 residues. The CDR3 sequence is CSVEDEASGMDTQYF.

The CDR3 loop is CASSLVAGANVLTF. The chain combines TRBV5-1 with TRBJ2-6. Germline V gene sequence: CDR1 SGHRS, CDR2 YFSETQ. The CDR3 spans 14 residues.

The chain uses TRBV20-1 and TRBJ1-6; absent DNA, TCRdb's TRBD1 call cannot be checked. In germline, CDR1 is DFQATT, CDR2 SNEGSKA (reference sequence). The CDR3 length is 13 residues. The CDR3 reads CSAGGQSASPLHF.

V is TRBV9 and J is TRBJ2-1. The germline V gene encodes CDR1 SGDLS and CDR2 YYNGEE. The CDR3 has 13 amino acids. This CDR3 is CASSVAAYNEQFF.

The CDR3 reads CASSLALIRAGAEAFF. The chain carries TRBV7-9 and TRBJ1-1; the D call of TRBD1 rests on TCRdb alone, since no DNA is present to check it. CDR1 is SEHNR, CDR2 FQNEAQ, per germline (reference sequence). This CDR3 region has 16 residues.

The chain links TRBV11-1 to TRBJ2-3; TCRdb calls TRBD2, which cannot be checked without DNA. CDR3 size: 18 residues. CDR1 is SGHAT and CDR2 is FQDESV in the germline V gene (reference sequence). This CDR3 is CASSLLGAEREASDTQYF.

V usage is TRBV7-9 and J usage is TRBJ1-3; as DNA is missing, the TRBD1 call by TCRdb cannot be tested. The germline V gene encodes CDR1 SEHNR and CDR2 FQNEAQ (reference sequence). The CDR3 runs to 17 residues. CDR3: CASSHLRDVYSGNTIYF.

J is TRBJ1-5 and V is TRBV19; TCRdb's assignment of TRBD1 cannot be checked, as there is no DNA. This CDR3 has 14 amino acids. CDR1 and CDR2 (germline): LNHDA, SQIVND (reference sequence). The chain's CDR3 is CASRDRASFRPQHF.

The CDR3 loop is CAWSVGGALTDTQYF. The chain couples TRBV30 to TRBJ2-3; the D gene TCRdb calls, TRBD2, cannot be checked with no DNA. The germline V gene has CDR1 GTSNPN and CDR2 SVGIG (reference sequence). The CDR3 contains 15 residues.

The V and J genes are TRBV12-3 or TRBV12-4 and TRBJ2-7; TCRdb's assignment of TRBD2 cannot be checked, as there is no DNA. The CDR3 contains 13 residues. This CDR3 reads CASSLEGLAGMYF.

The J gene is TRBJ2-7, the V gene TRBV12-3 or TRBV12-4; TCRdb outputs TRBD2, but without DNA this stays unchecked. The CDR3 is 13 residues long. The CDR3 spells CASSRTSFREQYF.

The genes are TRBV18 and TRBJ2-1; absent DNA, TCRdb's TRBD2 call cannot be checked. CDR1 and CDR2 from the germline V gene are KGHSH and LQKENI. This CDR3 has 14 amino acids. CDR3 region: CASSPPGGTHEQFF.

The chain recombines TRBV12-3 or TRBV12-4 with TRBJ1-2; as DNA is missing, the TRBD1 call by TCRdb cannot be tested. The CDR3 covers 15 residues. The CDR3 reads CASSFEGDREFNYTF.

The rearrangement uses TRBV5-4 and TRBJ2-2; TCRdb designates TRBD1, a call that cannot be tested without DNA. Germline CDR1 SGHNT, CDR2 YYREEE (reference sequence). CDR3 size: 16 residues. The CDR3: CASSYGQGLNTGELFF.

V and J are TRBV20-1 and TRBJ1-5; TCRdb outputs TRBD1, but without DNA this stays unchecked. This CDR3 comprises 16 residues. Looked up from germline, CDR1 is DFQATT and CDR2 is SNEGSKA (reference sequence). The CDR3: CSARDPQGVGNQPQHF.

V usage is TRBV29-1 and J usage is TRBJ2-3; the D call of TRBD1 rests on TCRdb alone, since no DNA is present to check it. Germline lookup yields CDR1 SQVTM and CDR2 ANQGSEA. This CDR3 has 12 amino acids. The CDR3 here is CSVRTGPDTQYF.

The chain links TRBV12-3 or TRBV12-4 to TRBJ2-7. The CDR3 is 11 residues long. CDR3 in amino acids: CASSLGTEQYF.

The chain carries TRBV6-4 and TRBJ2-1; there is no DNA to check the TCRdb D call of TRBD1. Germline CDR1 and CDR2: MRHNA and SNTAGT. The length of the CDR3 is 19 residues. The CDR3 sequence is CASSRWGLSSSSIYNEQFF.

V is TRBV7-2 and J is TRBJ2-1. The germline V gene has CDR1 SGHTA and CDR2 FQGNSA. CDR3 length: 14 residues. The CDR3 sequence is CASSLAFPYNEQFF.

The chain combines TRBV14 with TRBJ2-2. The CDR3 runs 14 residues. Per the germline V gene, CDR1 is SGHDN and CDR2 is FVKESK. The CDR3 here is CASSRLRNTGELFF.